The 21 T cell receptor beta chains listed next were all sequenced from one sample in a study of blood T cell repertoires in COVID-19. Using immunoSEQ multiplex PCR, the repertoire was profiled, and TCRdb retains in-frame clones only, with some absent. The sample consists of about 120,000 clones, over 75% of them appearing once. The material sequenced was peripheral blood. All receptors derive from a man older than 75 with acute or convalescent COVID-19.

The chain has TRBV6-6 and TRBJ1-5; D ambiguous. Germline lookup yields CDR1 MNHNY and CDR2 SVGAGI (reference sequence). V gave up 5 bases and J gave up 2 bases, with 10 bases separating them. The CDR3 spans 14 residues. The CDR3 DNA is TGTGCCAGCAGTCTCACGACTGGCAATCAGCCCCAGCATTTT. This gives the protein CASSLTTGNQPQHF.

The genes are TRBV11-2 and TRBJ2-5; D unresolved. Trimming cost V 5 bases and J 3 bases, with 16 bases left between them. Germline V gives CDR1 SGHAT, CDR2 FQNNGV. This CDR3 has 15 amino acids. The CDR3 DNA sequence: TGTGCCAGCAGCAGCCGACTGGCGAGAGAAGAGACCCAGTACTTC. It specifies CASSSRLAREETQYF. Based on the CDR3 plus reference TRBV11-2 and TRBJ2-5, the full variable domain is EAGVAQSPRYKIIEKRQSVAFWCNPISGHATLYWYQQILGQGPKLLIQFQNNGVVDDSQLPKDRFSAERLKGVDSTLKIQPAKLEDSAVYLCASSSRLAREETQYFGPGTRLLVL.

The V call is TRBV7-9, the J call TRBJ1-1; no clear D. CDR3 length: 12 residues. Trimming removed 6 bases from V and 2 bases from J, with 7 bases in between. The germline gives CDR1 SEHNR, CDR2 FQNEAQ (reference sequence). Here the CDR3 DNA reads TGTGCCAGCAGGCGTTTAAACACTGAAGCTTTCTTT. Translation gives CASRRLNTEAFF.

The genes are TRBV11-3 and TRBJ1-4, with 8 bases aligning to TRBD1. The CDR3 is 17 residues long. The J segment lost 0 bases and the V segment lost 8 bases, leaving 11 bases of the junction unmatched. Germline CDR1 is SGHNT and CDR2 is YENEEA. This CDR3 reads CASRRGDRIATNEKLFF. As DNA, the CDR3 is TGTGCCAGCCGCCGTGGGGACAGGATTGCAACTAATGAAAAACTGTTTTTT.

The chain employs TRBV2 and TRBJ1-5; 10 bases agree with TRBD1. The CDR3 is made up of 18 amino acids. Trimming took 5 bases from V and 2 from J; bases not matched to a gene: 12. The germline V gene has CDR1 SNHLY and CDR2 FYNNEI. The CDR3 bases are TGTGCCAGCAGTCAAGGACAGGGGGAAGGGTTGGGCAATCAGCCCCAGCATTTT. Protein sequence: CASSQGQGEGLGNQPQHF.

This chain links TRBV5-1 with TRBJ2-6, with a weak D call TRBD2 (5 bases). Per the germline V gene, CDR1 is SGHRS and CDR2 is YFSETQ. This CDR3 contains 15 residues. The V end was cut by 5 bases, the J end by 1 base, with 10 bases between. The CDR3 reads CASSQSGSGANVLTF. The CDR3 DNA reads TGCGCCAGCAGTCAATCGGGGTCTGGGGCCAACGTCCTGACTTTC. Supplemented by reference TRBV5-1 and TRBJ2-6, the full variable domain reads KAGVTQTPRYLIKTRGQQVTLSCSPISGHRSVSWYQQTPGQGLQFLFEYFSETQRNKGNFPGRFSGRQFSNSRSEMNVSTLELGDSALYLCASSQSGSGANVLTFGAGSRLTVL.

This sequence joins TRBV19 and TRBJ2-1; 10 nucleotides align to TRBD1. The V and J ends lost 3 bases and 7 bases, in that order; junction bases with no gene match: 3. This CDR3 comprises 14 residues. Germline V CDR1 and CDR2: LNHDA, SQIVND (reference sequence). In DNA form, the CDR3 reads TGTGCCAGTAGTATTGGGGGACAGGGGAATGAGCAGTTCTTC. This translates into CASSIGGQGNEQFF.

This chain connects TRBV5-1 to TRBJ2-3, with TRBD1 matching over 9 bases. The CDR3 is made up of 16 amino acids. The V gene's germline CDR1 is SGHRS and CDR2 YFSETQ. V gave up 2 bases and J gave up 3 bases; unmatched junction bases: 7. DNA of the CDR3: TGCGCCAGCAGCTTCCCGGGGACAGGGATTACAGATACGCAGTATTTT. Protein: CASSFPGTGITDTQYF.

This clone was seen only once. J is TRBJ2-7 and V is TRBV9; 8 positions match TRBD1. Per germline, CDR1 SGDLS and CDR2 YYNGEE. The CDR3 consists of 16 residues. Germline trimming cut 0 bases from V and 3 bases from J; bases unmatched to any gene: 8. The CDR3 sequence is CASSVGPAGGGYEQYF. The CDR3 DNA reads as TGTGCCAGCAGCGTAGGGCCGGCAGGGGGCGGCTACGAGCAGTACTTC.

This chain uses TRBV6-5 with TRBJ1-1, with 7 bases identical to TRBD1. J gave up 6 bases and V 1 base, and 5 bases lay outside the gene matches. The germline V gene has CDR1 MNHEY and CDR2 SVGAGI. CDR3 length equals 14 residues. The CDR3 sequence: CASSYFDRAPEAFF. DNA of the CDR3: TGTGCCAGCAGTTACTTCGACAGGGCTCCTGAAGCTTTCTTT.

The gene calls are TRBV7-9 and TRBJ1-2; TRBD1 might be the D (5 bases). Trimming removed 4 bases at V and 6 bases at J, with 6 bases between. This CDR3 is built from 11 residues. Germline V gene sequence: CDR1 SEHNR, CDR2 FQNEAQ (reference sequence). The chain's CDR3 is CASSSRDGYTF. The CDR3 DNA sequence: TGTGCCAGCAGCTCCAGGGATGGCTACACCTTC.

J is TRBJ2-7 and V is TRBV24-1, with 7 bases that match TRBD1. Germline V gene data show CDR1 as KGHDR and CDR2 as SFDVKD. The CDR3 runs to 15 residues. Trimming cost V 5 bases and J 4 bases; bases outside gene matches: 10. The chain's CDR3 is CATSATTGNVYEQYF. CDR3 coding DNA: TGTGCCACCAGTGCCACGACAGGGAATGTTTACGAGCAGTACTTC.

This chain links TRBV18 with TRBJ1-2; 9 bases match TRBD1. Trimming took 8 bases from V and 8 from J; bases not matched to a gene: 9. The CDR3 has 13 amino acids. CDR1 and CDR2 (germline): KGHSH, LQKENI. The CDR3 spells CASAGQGSGGYTF. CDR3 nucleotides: TGTGCCAGCGCGGGACAGGGATCGGGAGGCTACACCTTC.

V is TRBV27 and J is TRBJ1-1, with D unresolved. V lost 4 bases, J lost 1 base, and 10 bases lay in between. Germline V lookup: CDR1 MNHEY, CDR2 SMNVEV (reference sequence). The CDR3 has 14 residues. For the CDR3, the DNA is TGTGCCAGCAGTTCAGGTTCATCGAACACTGAAGCTTTCTTT. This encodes CASSSGSSNTEAFF.

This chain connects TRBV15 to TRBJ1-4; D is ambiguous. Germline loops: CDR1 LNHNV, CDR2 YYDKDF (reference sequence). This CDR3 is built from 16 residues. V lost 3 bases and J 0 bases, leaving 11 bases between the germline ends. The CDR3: CATSRVRYATNEKLFF. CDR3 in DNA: TGTGCCACCAGCAGGGTTCGCTATGCAACTAATGAAAAACTGTTTTTT.

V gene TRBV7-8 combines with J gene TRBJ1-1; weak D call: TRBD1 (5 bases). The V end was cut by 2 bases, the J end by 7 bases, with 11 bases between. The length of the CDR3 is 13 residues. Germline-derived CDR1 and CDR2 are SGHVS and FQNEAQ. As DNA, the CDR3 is TGTGCCAGCAGCTTAATCCAGGGTGGTGAAGCTTTCTTT. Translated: CASSLIQGGEAFF.

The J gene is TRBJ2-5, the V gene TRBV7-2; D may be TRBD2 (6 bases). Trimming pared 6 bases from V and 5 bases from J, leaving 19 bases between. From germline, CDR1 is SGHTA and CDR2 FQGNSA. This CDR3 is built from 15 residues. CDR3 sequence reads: CASSSSGTGEETQYF. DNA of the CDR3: TGTGCCAGCAGTTCCTCCGGGACTGGGGAGGAGACCCAGTACTTC.

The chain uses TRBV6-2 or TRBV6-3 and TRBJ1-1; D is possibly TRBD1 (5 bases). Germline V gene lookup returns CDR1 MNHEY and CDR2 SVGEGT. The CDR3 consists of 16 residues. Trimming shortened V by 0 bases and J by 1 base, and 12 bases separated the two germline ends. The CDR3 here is CASSYSLTTGNTEAFF. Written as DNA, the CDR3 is TGTGCCAGCAGTTACTCCCTTACCACAGGGAACACTGAAGCTTTCTTT.

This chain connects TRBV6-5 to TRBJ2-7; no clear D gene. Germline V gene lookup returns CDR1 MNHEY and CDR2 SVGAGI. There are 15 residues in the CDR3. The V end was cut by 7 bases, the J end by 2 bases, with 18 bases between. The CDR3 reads CASTEGGAHAYEQYF. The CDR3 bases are TGTGCCAGCACCGAAGGTGGAGCCCATGCCTACGAGCAGTACTTC.

CDR3 DNA sequence: TGTGCCACCCGGAGAAATGAAAAACTGTTTTTT. Translation gives CATRRNEKLFF. The chain uses TRBV19 and TRBJ1-4; D remains unclear. Deletions cut 10 bases from V and 5 bases from J, with 8 bases between. Germline V CDR1 and CDR2: LNHDA, SQIVND (reference sequence). The CDR3 length is 11 residues.

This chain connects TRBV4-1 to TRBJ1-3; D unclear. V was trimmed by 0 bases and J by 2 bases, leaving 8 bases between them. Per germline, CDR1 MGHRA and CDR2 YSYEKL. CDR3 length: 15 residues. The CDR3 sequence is CASSQDPSAGNTIYF. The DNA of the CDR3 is TGCGCCAGCAGCCAAGACCCCTCGGCTGGAAACACCATATATTTT.